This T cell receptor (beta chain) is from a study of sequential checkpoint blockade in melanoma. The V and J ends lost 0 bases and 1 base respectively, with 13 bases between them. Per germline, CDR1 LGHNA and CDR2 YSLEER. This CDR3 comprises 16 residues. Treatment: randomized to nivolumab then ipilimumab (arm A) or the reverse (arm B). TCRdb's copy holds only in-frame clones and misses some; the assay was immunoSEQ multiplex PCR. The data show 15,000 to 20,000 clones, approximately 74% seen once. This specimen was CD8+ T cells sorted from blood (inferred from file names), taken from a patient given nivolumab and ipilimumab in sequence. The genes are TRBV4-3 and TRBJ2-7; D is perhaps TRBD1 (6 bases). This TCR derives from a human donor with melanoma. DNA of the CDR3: TGCGCCAGCAGCCAAGAACCACAGGGCAATTCCTACGAGCAGTACTTC. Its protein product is CASSQEPQGNSYEQYF.